This T cell receptor beta chain was identified in a study of CD8+ T cells in alopecia areata. Extracted from the samples, RNA was reverse transcribed into cDNA to serve as the sequencing template. This table comes from immunoSEQ multiplex PCR, and its TCRdb copy is limited to in-frame clones, with some not included. In the table there are about 34,000 clones, more than 60% of which are singletons. CDR3 length: 13 amino acids. V was shortened by 3 bases and J by 3 bases, with 8 bases between the two germline ends. CDR1 is MNHEY, CDR2 SMNVEV, per germline (reference sequence). J is TRBJ1-2 and V is TRBV27; D uncertain. The specimen was NKG2D-low CD8+ T cells sorted from blood. The receptor comes from a human donor with alopecia areata. For the CDR3, the DNA is TGTGCCAGCAGTTTCTTTTCCGACTATGGCTACACCTTC. Amino acids: CASSFFSDYGYTF.